The TCR beta chain described here comes from a study of graft-versus-host responses after intestinal transplantation (dated by TCRdb to the early 2020s). Regarding the research as a whole: The transplants that recipients got were multivisceral, liver-intestinal, or isolated intestinal. Of the approximately 24 intestinal transplant recipients enrolled in the cohort, one of whom was a retransplant, 3 patients without pretransplant specimens were excluded. Instead of going to the commercial service, samples from a few later patients were sequenced in-house on an Illumina MiSeq and processed with MiXCR. After intestinal transplantation, graft-versus-host and host-versus-graft alloreactive T cell clones were followed in the graft, circulation and bone marrow using bulk TCR-beta CDR3 sequencing. Donor T cell macrochimerism was defined as a peak of at least 4% donor T cells among recipient peripheral blood mononuclear cells. All recipients received anti-thymocyte globulin induction followed by maintenance tacrolimus and steroids for approximately 3 years. Alloreactive clones were identified by sequencing pre-transplant mixed lymphocyte reaction products and comparing these products with unstimulated pre-transplant donor and recipient T cells.

With regard to this clone: Its target antigen remains unknown. Per-base qualities were not stored, and no clone one base away is much larger.

The library came from the immunoSEQ multiplex PCR assay. In most patients, genomic DNA was isolated using the Qiagen DNeasy Blood and Tissue Kit and sent frozen to Adaptive Biotechnologies for TCR sequencing. High-throughput TCR-beta CDR3 sequencing of genomic DNA from most patients was performed by Adaptive Biotechnologies. Per the authors' processing: Adaptive's ImmunoSEQ software was the source of the TCR sequencing data for about 18 patients, while a few other patients were processed with MiXCR and VDJtools. To correct CD4 versus CD8 sorting errors, sequences present in both subsets at a frequency ratio below 5:1 were removed. CDR3 nucleotide sequences shared by donor and recipient were removed because the origin of these sequences could not be assigned. Alloreactive clones required at least 2-fold expansion over unstimulated cells and minimum CFSE-low frequency of 0.002% (template counts) or 0.001% (read counts). A clone was considered mappable if detected in the sequenced pre-transplant spleen, lymph node, or MLR CFSE-low populations of the donor or recipient. The cumulative frequency of alloreactive clones was calculated as a percentage of all sequences, weighted by copy number. Held by TCRdb, this immuneACCESS table contains in-frame sequences only and omits some clones. Under half of the omission traces to an unresolved V gene where checked; the cause of the rest is unknown. That table supplies the V and J calls and clone size; D and trimming were determined from the DNA. For this sample there are about 85,000 clones; less than 95% appear just once. Clones ranked in the top ten supply less than 8.5% of the sample.

Results the study describes overall, beyond this receptor: The relatively low number and heterogeneity of intestinal transplant patients limited the conclusions. In the allografts of patients with donor T cell macrochimerism, GvH to HvG T cell clonal ratios were high. Early after transplant, declines in HvG clones were associated with peak levels of circulating GvH clones. GvH clones turned up in recipient bone marrow, with some appearing earlier in ileal mucosa or blood, a pattern consistent with an intestinal mucosal origin.

Explained via the paper, the time point label denotes: cells obtained before transplantation from donor or recipient. CD3+CD4+ and CD3+CD8+ populations were FACS-sorted from unstimulated pre-transplant donor and recipient cells taken from spleen or lymph nodes. The CDR3 sequence holds 18 residues, the cysteine and phenylalanine included. The retained sequence is limited to the CDR3, 54 bases, with the frame set at the first base. The germline V end is reduced by 1 base and the J end by 0 bases; junction bases left unmatched: 2. The germline V gene encodes CDR1 SEHNR and CDR2 FQNEAQ (reference sequence).

Material: unstimulated CD8+ T cells sorted from spleen or lymph node cells, obtained before transplant. This receptor was taken from a human donor who was the organ donor for an intestinal transplant. The rearranged segments are TRBV7-9 and TRBJ2-1, and 14 junctional nucleotides match TRBD2. The CDR3 here reads CASSLGLAGGPSYNEQFF. Here is the DNA: TGTGCCAGCAGCTTAGGACTAGCGGGGGGGCCCTCCTACAATGAGCAGTTCTTC.